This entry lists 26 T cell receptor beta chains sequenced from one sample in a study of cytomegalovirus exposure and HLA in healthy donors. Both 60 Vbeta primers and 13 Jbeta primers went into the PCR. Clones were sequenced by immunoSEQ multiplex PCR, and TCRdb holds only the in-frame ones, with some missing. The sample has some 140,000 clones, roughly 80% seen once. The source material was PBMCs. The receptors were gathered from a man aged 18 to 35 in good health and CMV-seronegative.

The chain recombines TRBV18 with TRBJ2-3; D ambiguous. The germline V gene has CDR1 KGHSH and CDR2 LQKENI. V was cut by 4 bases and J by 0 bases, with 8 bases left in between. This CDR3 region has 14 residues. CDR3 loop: CASSLDTSTDTQYF. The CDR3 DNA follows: TGTGCCAGCTCACTTGATACTAGCACAGATACGCAGTATTTT.

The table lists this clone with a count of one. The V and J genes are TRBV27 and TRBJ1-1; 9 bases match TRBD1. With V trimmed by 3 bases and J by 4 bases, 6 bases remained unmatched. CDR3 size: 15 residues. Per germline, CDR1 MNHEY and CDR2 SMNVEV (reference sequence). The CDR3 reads CASSFYRGRTTEAFF. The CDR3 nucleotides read TGTGCCAGCAGTTTCTACAGGGGGCGGACCACTGAAGCTTTCTTT.

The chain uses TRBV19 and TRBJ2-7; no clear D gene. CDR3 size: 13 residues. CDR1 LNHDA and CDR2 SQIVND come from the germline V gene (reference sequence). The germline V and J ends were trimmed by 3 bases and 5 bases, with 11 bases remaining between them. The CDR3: CASSMGPTNEQYF. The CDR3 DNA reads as TGTGCCAGTAGTATGGGCCCTACGAACGAGCAGTACTTC.

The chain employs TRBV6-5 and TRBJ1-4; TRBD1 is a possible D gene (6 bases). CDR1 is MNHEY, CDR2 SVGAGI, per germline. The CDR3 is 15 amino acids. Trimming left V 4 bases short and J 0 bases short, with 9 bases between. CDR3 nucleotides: TGTGCCAGCAGTTTATCAGGGGCAACTAATGAAAAACTGTTTTTT. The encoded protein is CASSLSGATNEKLFF.

CDR3 sequence: CASSQDQTNRVGNTIYF. CDR3 nucleotide sequence: TGCGCCAGCAGCCAAGATCAGACGAACAGGGTCGGAAACACCATATATTTT. The rearrangement joins TRBV4-1 to TRBJ1-3; D is possibly TRBD1 (6 bases). Germline V gene lookup returns CDR1 MGHRA and CDR2 YSYEKL. CDR3 length equals 17 residues. The germline V and J ends were trimmed by 0 bases and 4 bases, with 16 bases remaining between them.

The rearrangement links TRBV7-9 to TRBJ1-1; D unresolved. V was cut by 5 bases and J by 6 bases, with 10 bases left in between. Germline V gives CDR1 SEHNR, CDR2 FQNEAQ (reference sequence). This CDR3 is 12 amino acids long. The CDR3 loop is CASSPAGAEAFF. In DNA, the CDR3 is TGTGCCAGCAGCCCCGCCGGAGCTGAAGCTTTCTTT.

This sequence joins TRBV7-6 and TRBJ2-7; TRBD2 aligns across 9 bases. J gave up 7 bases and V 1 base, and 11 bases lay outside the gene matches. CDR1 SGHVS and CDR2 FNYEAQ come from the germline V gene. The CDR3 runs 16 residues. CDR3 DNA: TGTGCCAGCAGCTTAGAAGCTAGCGGGGCCCGAGGGGAGCAGTACTTC. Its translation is CASSLEASGARGEQYF.

The CDR3 loop is CASSPRTGGGYGYTF. Written as DNA, the CDR3 is TGTGCCAGCAGCCCCCGGACAGGGGGAGGTTATGGCTACACCTTC. This chain uses TRBV11-1 with TRBJ1-2; 10 nucleotides line up with TRBD1. Trimming cost V 5 bases and J 5 bases; bases outside gene matches: 8. This CDR3 has 15 amino acids. CDR1 and CDR2 from the germline V gene are SGHAT and FQDESV (reference sequence).

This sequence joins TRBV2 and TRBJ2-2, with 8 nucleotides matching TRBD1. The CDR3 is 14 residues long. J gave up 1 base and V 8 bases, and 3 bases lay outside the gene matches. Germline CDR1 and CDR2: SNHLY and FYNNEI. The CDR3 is CASGTGGNTGELFF. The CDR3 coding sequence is TGTGCCAGCGGGACAGGTGGGAACACCGGGGAGCTGTTTTTT.

The CDR3 sequence: CASSLSYEQYF. The CDR3 DNA reads as TGTGCCAGCTCTCTTTCCTACGAGCAGTACTTC. V gene TRBV18 combines with J gene TRBJ2-7; D ambiguous. The CDR3 spans 11 residues. The V gene lost 6 bases and the J gene lost 1 base, with 4 bases spanning the gap. Germline CDR1 reads KGHSH; CDR2 reads LQKENI.

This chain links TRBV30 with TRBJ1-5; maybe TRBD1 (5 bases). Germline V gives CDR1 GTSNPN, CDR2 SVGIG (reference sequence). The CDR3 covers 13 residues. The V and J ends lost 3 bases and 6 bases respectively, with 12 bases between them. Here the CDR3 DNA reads TGTGCCTGGAGCCCGACAGTCACTCAGCCCCAGCATTTT. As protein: CAWSPTVTQPQHF.

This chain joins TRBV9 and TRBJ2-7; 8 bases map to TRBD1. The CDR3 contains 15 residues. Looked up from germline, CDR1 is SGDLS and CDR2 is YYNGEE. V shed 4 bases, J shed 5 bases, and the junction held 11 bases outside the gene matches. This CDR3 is CASSSGQGPYNEQYF. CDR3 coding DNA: TGTGCCAGCAGCTCTGGACAGGGCCCCTATAACGAGCAGTACTTC.

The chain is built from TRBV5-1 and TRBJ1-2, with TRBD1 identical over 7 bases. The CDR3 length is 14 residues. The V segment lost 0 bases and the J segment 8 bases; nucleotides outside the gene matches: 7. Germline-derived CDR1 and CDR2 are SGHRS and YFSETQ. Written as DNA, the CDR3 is TGCGCCAGCAGCTTGGACAGGGGTGTGGAAGGCTACACCTTC. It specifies CASSLDRGVEGYTF.

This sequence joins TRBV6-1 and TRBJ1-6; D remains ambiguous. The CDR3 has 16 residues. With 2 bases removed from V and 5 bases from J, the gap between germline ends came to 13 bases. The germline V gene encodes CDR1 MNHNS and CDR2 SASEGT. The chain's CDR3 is CASSETSYGDNSPLHF. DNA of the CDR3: TGTGCCAGCAGTGAAACCTCATACGGGGATAATTCACCCCTCCACTTT.

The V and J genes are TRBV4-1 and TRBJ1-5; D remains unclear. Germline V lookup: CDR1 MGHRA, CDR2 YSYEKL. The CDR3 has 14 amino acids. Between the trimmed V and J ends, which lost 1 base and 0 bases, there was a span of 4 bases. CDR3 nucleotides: TGCGCCAGCAGCCAAGCCTATAGCAATCAGCCCCAGCATTTT. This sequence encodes CASSQAYSNQPQHF.

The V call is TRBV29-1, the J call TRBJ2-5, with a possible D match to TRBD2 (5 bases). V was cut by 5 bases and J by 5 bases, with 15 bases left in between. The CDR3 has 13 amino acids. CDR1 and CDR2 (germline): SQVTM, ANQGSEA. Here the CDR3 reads CSVRGPTGETQYF. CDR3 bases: TGCAGCGTTCGCGGGCCGACTGGGGAGACCCAGTACTTC.

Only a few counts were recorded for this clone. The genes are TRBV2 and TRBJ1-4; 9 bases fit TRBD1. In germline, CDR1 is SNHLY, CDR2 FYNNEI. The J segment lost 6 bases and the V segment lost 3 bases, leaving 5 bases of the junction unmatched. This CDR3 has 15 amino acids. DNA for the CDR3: TGTGCCAGCAGTGAGAACAGGGGGCAGGATGAAAAACTGTTTTTT. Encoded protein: CASSENRGQDEKLFF.

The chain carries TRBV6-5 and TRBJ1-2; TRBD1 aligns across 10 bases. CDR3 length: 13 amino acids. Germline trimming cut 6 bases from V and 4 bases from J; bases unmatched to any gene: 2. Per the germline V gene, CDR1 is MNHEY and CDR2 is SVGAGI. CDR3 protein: CASSRTGGYGYTF. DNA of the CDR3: TGTGCCAGCAGCCGGACAGGGGGCTATGGCTACACCTTC.

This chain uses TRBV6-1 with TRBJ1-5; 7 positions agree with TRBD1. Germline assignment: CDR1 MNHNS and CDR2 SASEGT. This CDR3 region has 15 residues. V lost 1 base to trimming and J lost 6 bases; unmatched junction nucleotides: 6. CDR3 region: CASSEGAGGRQPQHF. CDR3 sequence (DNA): TGTGCCAGCAGTGAAGGGGCAGGGGGTCGTCAGCCCCAGCATTTT.

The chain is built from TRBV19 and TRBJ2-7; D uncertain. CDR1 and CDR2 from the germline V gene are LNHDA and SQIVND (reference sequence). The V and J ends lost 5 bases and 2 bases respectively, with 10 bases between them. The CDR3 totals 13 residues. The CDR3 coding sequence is TGTGCCAGTAGTGTTACAGAAGCCTACGAGCAGTACTTC. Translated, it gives CASSVTEAYEQYF.

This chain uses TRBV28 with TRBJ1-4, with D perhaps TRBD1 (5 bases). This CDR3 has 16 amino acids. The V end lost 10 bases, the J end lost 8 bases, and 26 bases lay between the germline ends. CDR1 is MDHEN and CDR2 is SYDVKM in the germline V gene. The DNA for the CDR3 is TGTGCCACACAGAACCAAAGGGACTCTTCTCGAGAAAAACTGTTTTTT. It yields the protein CATQNQRDSSREKLFF.

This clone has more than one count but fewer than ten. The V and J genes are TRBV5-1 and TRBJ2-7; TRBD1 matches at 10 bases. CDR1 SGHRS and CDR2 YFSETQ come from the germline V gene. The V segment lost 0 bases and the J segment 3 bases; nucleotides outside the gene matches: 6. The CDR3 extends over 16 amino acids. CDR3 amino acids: CASSLVFRTGGYEQYF. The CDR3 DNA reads TGCGCCAGCAGCTTGGTATTCCGGACAGGGGGCTACGAGCAGTACTTC.

CDR3 protein: CASSQDRGRPRTEAFF. CDR3 DNA sequence: TGTGCCAGCAGCCAAGACAGGGGGCGCCCCCGCACTGAAGCTTTCTTT. The gene calls are TRBV7-2 and TRBJ1-1, with TRBD1 matching over 10 bases. This CDR3 contains 16 residues. The V gene end was trimmed by 5 bases and the J gene end by 4 bases; junction bases not matched to a gene: 10. Germline CDR1 SGHTA, CDR2 FQGNSA.

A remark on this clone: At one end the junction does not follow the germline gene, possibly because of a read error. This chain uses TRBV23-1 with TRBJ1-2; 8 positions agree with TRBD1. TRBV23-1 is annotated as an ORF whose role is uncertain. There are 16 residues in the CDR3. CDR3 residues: CASSHHPRGQESTGIF. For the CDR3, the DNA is TGCGCCAGCAGTCATCATCCCCGGGGACAGGAGTCCACGGGGATCTTC.

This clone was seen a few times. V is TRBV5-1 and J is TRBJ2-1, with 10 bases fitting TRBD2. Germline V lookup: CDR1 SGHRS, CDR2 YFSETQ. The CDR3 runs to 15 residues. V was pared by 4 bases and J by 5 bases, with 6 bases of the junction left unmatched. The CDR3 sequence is CASSELAGIDNEQFF. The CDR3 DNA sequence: TGCGCCAGCAGCGAACTAGCGGGGATAGACAATGAGCAGTTCTTC.

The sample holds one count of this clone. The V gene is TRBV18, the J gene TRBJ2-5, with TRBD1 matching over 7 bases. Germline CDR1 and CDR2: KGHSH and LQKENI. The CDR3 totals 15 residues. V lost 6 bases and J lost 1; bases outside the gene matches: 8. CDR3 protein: CASSADRPPQETQYF. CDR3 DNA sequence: TGTGCCAGCTCCGCGGACAGGCCACCCCAAGAGACCCAGTACTTC.